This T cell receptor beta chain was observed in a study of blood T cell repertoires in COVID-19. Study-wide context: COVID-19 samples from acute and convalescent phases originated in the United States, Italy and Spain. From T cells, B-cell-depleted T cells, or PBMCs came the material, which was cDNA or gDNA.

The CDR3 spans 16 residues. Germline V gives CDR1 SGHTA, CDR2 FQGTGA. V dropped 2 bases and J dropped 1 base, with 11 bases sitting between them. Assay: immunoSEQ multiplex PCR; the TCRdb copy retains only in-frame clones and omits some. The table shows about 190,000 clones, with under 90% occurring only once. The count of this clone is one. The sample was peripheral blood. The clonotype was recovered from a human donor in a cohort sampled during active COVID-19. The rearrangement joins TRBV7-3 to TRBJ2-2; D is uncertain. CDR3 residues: CASSLGPARNTGELFF. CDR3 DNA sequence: TGTGCCAGCAGCTTAGGGCCAGCCCGGAACACCGGGGAGCTGTTTTTT.